These T cell receptor beta chains were read from a single sample in a study of blood T cell repertoires in COVID-19. Profiled with immunoSEQ multiplex PCR; TCRdb holds only in-frame clones, not every one. The data contain over 35,000 clones, about four fifths of them seen just once; the ten biggest clones take up 39%. Sequenced material: peripheral blood. Receptors originate from a man aged 35 to 55 with active or convalescent COVID-19. CDR3s include the opening cysteine and the closing phenylalanine or tryptophan. Fields, in order: D gene, clone size, J gene, V gene, CDR3 DNA, CDR3 protein. A D gene is named only where the DNA matches it firmly. Rows give clone size only sometimes, using once, few, many, or a class for an expanded clone.

TRBD2	.	TRBJ2-5	TRBV27	TGTGCCAGCAGTCGCCTTCCCGGGACTAGCGGGACTGGGGAGACCCAGTACTTC	CASSRLPGTSGTGETQYF
TRBD1	.	TRBJ1-6	TRBV18	TGTGCCAGCTCCCCTACAGGGGCCCCGGGGAATTCACCCCTCCACTTT	CASSPTGAPGNSPLHF
TRBD1	.	TRBJ1-1	TRBV11-3	TGTGCCAGCAGTCGGGACAGGGGGAACACTGAAGCTTTCTTT	CASSRDRGNTEAFF
TRBD1	.	TRBJ2-3	TRBV2	TGTGCCAGCATTAGGGACAGGGGGCAGAAAGATACGCAGTATTTT	CASIRDRGQKDTQYF
.	once	TRBJ2-3	TRBV24-1	TGTGCCACCAGTGATTTAGGGAGTAGCAGCACAGATACGCAGTATTTT	CATSDLGSSSTDTQYF
.	few	TRBJ1-3	TRBV4-3	TGCGCCAGCAGCCAAGAGCGGGGGCCAGGAAACACCATATATTTT	CASSQERGPGNTIYF
.	few	TRBJ2-4	TRBV7-9	TGTGCCAGCAGATCCTCAGCGACAGGAAACATTCAGTACTTC	CASRSSATGNIQYF
.	few	TRBJ2-1	TRBV7-9	TGTGCCAGCAGCTTCTTTGAGCATGAGCAGTTCTTC	CASSFFEHEQFF
TRBD2	.	TRBJ2-1	TRBV30	TGTGCCTGGAGTGGCCTAGCGGGGGACAATGAGCAGTTCTTC	CAWSGLAGDNEQFF
.	.	TRBJ1-1	TRBV5-6	TGTGCCAGCAGCACGGGGGTGGCTTGGACTGAAGCTTTCTTT	CASSTGVAWTEAFF
.	.	TRBJ1-6	TRBV27	TGTGCCAGCAGTTTGTCGGGTCGAAATTCACCCCTCCACTTT	CASSLSGRNSPLHF
TRBD1	.	TRBJ1-2	TRBV4-2	TGTGCCAGCAGCCAAGATGAATCGGGACAGGGGATGTTTGGCTACACCTTC	CASSQDESGQGMFGYTF
TRBD1	.	TRBJ1-6	TRBV5-1	TGCGCCAGCAGCTTGGAGACAGGGAACTATAATTCACCCCTCCACTTT	CASSLETGNYNSPLHF
.	.	TRBJ1-1	TRBV6-1	TGTGCCAGCAGTGAAAGTCGGGGAAGGAGACCTGAAGCTTTCTTT	CASSESRGRRPEAFF
.	.	TRBJ1-1	TRBV30	TGTGCCTGGAGTGATCCTACTCCCCAAGCTTTCTTT	CAWSDPTPQAFF
.	.	TRBJ2-3	TRBV6-5	TGTGCCAGCAGTTCCTTTGGACTTAGCACAGATACGCAGTATTTT	CASSSFGLSTDTQYF
TRBD2	.	TRBJ2-7	TRBV5-1	TGCGCAACTAGCGGGGGCCACCCTGCGGACGAGCAGTACTTC	CATSGGHPADEQYF
TRBD1	.	TRBJ2-5	TRBV7-7	TGTGCCAGCAGCTTTGGCGACAGGGGAATAGAGACCCAGTACTTC	CASSFGDRGIETQYF
.	.	TRBJ2-1	TRBV4-1	TGCGCCAGCAGCCCGGGACGTGGAGGGAATGAGCAGTTCTTC	CASSPGRGGNEQFF
.	.	TRBJ1-5	TRBV4-3	TGCGCCAGCAGCCAAGATTACGGGGGGAACAATCAGCCCCAGCATTTT	CASSQDYGGNNQPQHF
TRBD1	.	TRBJ1-2	TRBV5-5	TGTGCCAGCAGCTTGGCCGTGGAGGGGGCTTACTATGGCTACACCTTC	CASSLAVEGAYYGYTF
TRBD2	.	TRBJ2-6	TRBV19	TGTGCCAGTAACCCTCTAGCGGGAACTGGGGCCAACGTCCTGACTTTC	CASNPLAGTGANVLTF
.	.	TRBJ2-5	TRBV7-9	TGTGCCAGCAGGGAAAAGGGGTCCCAAGAGACCCAGTACTTC	CASREKGSQETQYF
TRBD2	.	TRBJ2-1	TRBV20-1	TGCAGTGCTAGTCCCACCGGGGGGAGCAATGAGCAGTTCTTC	CSASPTGGSNEQFF
.	hyperexpanded	TRBJ2-7	TRBV5-1	TGCGCCAGCAGCTTGGAATTACTAGATGACGAGCAGTACTTC	CASSLELLDDEQYF